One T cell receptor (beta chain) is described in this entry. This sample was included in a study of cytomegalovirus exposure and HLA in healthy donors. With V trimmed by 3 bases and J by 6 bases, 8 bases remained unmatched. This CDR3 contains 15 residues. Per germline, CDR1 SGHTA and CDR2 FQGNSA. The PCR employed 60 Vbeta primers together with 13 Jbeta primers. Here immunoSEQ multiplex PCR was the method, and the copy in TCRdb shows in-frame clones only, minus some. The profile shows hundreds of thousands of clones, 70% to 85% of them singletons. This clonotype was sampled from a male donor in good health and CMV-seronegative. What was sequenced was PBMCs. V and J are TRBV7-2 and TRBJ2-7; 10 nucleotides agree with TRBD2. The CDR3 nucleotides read TGTGCCAGCAGCTTTGAGAGCGGGAGGGCTAGCGAGCAGTACTTC. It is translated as CASSFESGRASEQYF.